These T cell receptor beta chains were read from a single sample in a study of cytomegalovirus exposure and HLA in healthy donors. The method was immunoSEQ multiplex PCR; TCRdb's version includes in-frame clones alone and lacks a portion of them. The table records around 160,000 clones, about 80% of them present only once. The sample comprised PBMCs. Every receptor here comes from a man in his late teens or twenties in good health and CMV-seropositive. CDR3s include the opening cysteine and the closing phenylalanine or tryptophan. The order of the fields is D gene, clone size, J gene, V gene, CDR3 protein, CDR3 DNA. The D gene is left open where the match is weak. A clone size is listed for some rows: how often the clone was seen (once, few, many), or a class if it is expanded.

- | - | TRBJ2-3 | TRBV2 | CASSDSWGGPRNTQYF | TGTGCCAGCAGTGACTCGTGGGGGGGCCCGAGGAATACGCAGTATTTT
- | - | TRBJ1-3 | TRBV11-2 | CASSLDRVPTGNTIYF | TGTGCCAGCAGCTTAGATCGAGTGCCGACTGGAAACACCATATATTTT
TRBD2 | - | TRBJ2-4 | TRBV7-2 | CASSPGASGLLAKNIQYF | TGTGCCAGCAGCCCGGGGGCTAGCGGGCTTCTAGCCAAAAACATTCAGTACTTC
- | - | TRBJ1-2 | TRBV2 | CASTKDDRPGHGYTF | TGTGCCAGCACCAAAGACGACAGGCCTGGTCATGGCTACACCTTC
- | - | TRBJ1-2 | TRBV7-9 | CASSLGAGSYGYTF | TGTGCCAGCAGCTTAGGGGCAGGGTCCTATGGCTACACCTTC
- | - | TRBJ2-7 | TRBV7-9 | CASSPPYSYEQYF | TGTGCCAGCAGCCCCCCTTATTCCTACGAGCAGTACTTC
TRBD1 | - | TRBJ2-2 | TRBV6-1 | CASDSGTGGAGELFF | TGTGCCAGCGACTCCGGGACAGGGGGCGCCGGGGAGCTGTTTTTT
- | few | TRBJ2-1 | TRBV6-1 | CASSEYSSNEQFF | TGTGCCAGCAGTGAATATAGCAGCAATGAGCAGTTCTTC
TRBD1 | once | TRBJ2-2 | TRBV19 | CASTTGGNTGELFF | TGTGCCAGCACGACAGGGGGCAACACCGGGGAGCTGTTTTTT
TRBD2 | - | TRBJ2-1 | TRBV11-3 | CASSFSGSAGNEQFF | TGTGCCAGCAGCTTTAGCGGGAGTGCGGGCAATGAGCAGTTCTTC
- | - | TRBJ1-5 | TRBV14 | CASSPQGQNQPQHF | TGTGCCAGCAGCCCCCAAGGACAGAATCAGCCCCAGCATTTT
- | - | TRBJ1-4 | TRBV6-5 | CASSLKAPNEKLFF | TGTGCCAGCAGTTTGAAAGCCCCTAATGAAAAACTGTTTTTT
- | - | TRBJ1-1 | TRBV7-2 | CASSPQGPRAFF | TGTGCCAGCAGCCCTCAGGGGCCTCGAGCTTTCTTT
TRBD2 | - | TRBJ2-1 | TRBV28 | CASSLMVAGRNEQFF | TGTGCCAGCAGTTTAATGGTGGCCGGGAGGAATGAGCAGTTCTTC
TRBD1 | - | TRBJ1-2 | TRBV10-3 | CAIPSGDREGHGYTF | TGTGCCATTCCCTCGGGGGACAGGGAGGGCCATGGCTACACCTTC
- | - | TRBJ1-1 | TRBV28 | CASSLNGQLNTEAFF | TGTGCCAGCAGTTTAAATGGGCAGCTGAACACTGAAGCTTTCTTT
- | - | TRBJ2-1 | TRBV4-1 | CASSQGFSGSGSEQFF | TGCGCCAGCAGCCAAGGGTTTTCGGGTAGTGGGTCCGAGCAGTTCTTC
TRBD1 | - | TRBJ1-2 | TRBV6-5 | CASSSPKQGVRGYTF | TGTGCCAGCAGTTCGCCGAAACAGGGGGTGAGGGGCTACACCTTC
TRBD2 | - | TRBJ2-5 | TRBV25-1 | CASSEPRSGIETQYF | TGTGCCAGCAGTGAACCCCGGAGCGGGATAGAGACCCAGTACTTC
- | once | TRBJ2-5 | TRBV7-6 | CASSLEGALQETQYF | TGTGCCAGCAGCTTAGAAGGAGCCCTTCAAGAGACCCAGTACTTC
- | - | TRBJ2-7 | TRBV2 | CASKQGLGTRGEQYF | TGTGCCAGCAAGCAAGGCCTGGGGACTCGGGGCGAGCAGTACTTC
TRBD2 | - | TRBJ2-1 | TRBV11-3 | CASGRALGEQFF | TGTGCCAGCGGGAGGGCCCTGGGGGAGCAGTTCTTC
- | once | TRBJ2-1 | TRBV19 | CASSYRPGGEALTFF | TGTGCCAGTAGCTACCGGCCTGGAGGGGAGGCCCTTACGTTCTTC
- | - | TRBJ1-2 | TRBV6-1 | CASKQDTVNYGYTF | TGTGCCAGCAAGCAGGACACCGTTAACTATGGCTACACCTTC
TRBD1 | - | TRBJ1-5 | TRBV28 | CASRRQGHQPQHF | TGTGCCAGCAGAAGACAGGGCCATCAGCCCCAGCATTTT
- | once | TRBJ1-1 | TRBV7-8 | CASSSRHNLNTEAFF | TGTGCCAGCAGCTCTCGACATAACCTTAACACTGAAGCTTTCTTT
- | - | TRBJ1-1 | TRBV5-5 | CASSPGQTNTEAFF | TGTGCCAGCAGCCCCGGACAGACGAACACTGAAGCTTTCTTT
- | - | TRBJ1-4 | TRBV6-5 | CASSYSGGNEKLFF | TGTGCCAGCAGTTACTCTGGCGGGAATGAAAAACTGTTTTTT
TRBD1 | - | TRBJ1-4 | TRBV5-6 | CASSLSGQANEKLFF | TGTGCCAGCAGCTTGTCGGGACAGGCAAATGAAAAACTGTTTTTT
- | - | TRBJ1-1 | TRBV18 | CASSPVRGESEAFF | TGTGCCAGCTCCCCCGTGCGGGGAGAATCTGAAGCTTTCTTT
- | - | TRBJ2-7 | TRBV7-9 | CASSLDGDYEQYF | TGTGCCAGCAGCCTGGACGGGGACTACGAGCAGTACTTC
- | - | TRBJ2-5 | TRBV7-6 | CASSLAVEQKVPKETQYF | TGTGCCAGCAGCTTAGCGGTCGAGCAAAAAGTTCCGAAAGAGACCCAGTACTTC
TRBD2 | - | TRBJ2-1 | TRBV11-2 | CASSLERAGTSGSVEQFF | TGTGCCAGCAGCTTAGAAAGAGCTGGGACTAGCGGGAGTGTTGAGCAGTTCTTC
- | once | TRBJ2-7 | TRBV4-1 | CASSQTKNGYEQYF | TGCGCCAGCAGTCAAACAAAAAACGGGTACGAGCAGTACTTC
- | - | TRBJ1-4 | TRBV2 | CATLGEGDEKLFF | TGTGCCACCTTGGGGGAGGGCGATGAAAAACTGTTTTTT
- | - | TRBJ1-1 | TRBV5-8 | CASDRGREAFF | TGTGCCTCCGATAGGGGCAGGGAAGCTTTCTTT
- | - | TRBJ2-7 | TRBV20-1 | CSAQRGEQYF | TGCAGTGCCCAACGCGGCGAGCAGTACTTC
- | - | TRBJ2-7 | TRBV6-5 | CASFSGVTYEQYF | TGTGCCAGCTTCTCAGGGGTTACCTACGAGCAGTACTTC
- | - | TRBJ1-2 | TRBV23-1 | CASSQPRTETYGYTF | TGCGCCAGCAGTCAACCTCGCACAGAAACATATGGCTACACCTTC
TRBD2 | - | TRBJ2-1 | TRBV5-1 | CASSRTSGGYNEQFF | TGCGCCAGCAGCCGGACTAGCGGGGGCTACAATGAGCAGTTCTTC
TRBD1 | - | TRBJ2-7 | TRBV29-1 | CSVTNRDRLYEQYF | TGCAGCGTTACGAACCGGGACAGATTATACGAGCAGTACTTC